The text below deals with one T cell receptor (beta chain). What it recognizes is unknown. TCRdb processed the 5' RACE reads anew with MiXCR; each CDR3 protein has one entry. The data contain just over 300,000 distinct CDR3 sequences, 19% of them seen just once; the ten biggest clones take up more than 20%. The data are from a study of T-cell memory formation after mild COVID-19. Study-wide results and caveats: Clones contracting across day 15 to 85 had a balanced CD4/CD8 profile; later expanding clones leaned CD4+.

This TCR came from a man aged 18 to 30 who had mild COVID-19 (a few samples of this study predate the infection). Cell type and time point are not known. The sequenced sample consisted of PBMCs or a T cell subset sorted from them (not recorded which).

The CDR3 DNA sequence: TGTGCCAGCAGCTTAGGGCGGTGGGGGCAGTATTTT. Encoded protein: CASSLGRWGQYF. The V gene is TRBV7-2, the J gene TRBJ2-3, with no clear D. V was trimmed by 1 base and J by 11 bases, leaving 10 bases between them. Germline CDR1 and CDR2: SGHTA and FQGNSA. This CDR3 contains 12 residues.